The sequence of this T cell receptor beta chain was determined in a study of early T cells in non-severe SARS-CoV-2 infection. Study background: From unsorted whole blood, bulk RNA was sequenced, and the chains remained unpaired. Whole-study results and caveats: Anti-spike CD8 specificities were favored by VDJdb matching, whose results missed private and CD4 specificities.

Unique molecular identifiers tagged individual cDNA molecules. From the 5' RACE reads, TCRdb called clonotypes with MiXCR, one entry per CDR3 protein. The sample has about 42,000 distinct CDR3 sequences, roughly 7.1% seen once. The germline V gene encodes CDR1 MNHNS and CDR2 SASEGT. CDR3 size: 16 residues. The V end was cut by 6 bases, the J end by 4 bases, with 20 bases between. On this clonotype: Its antigen is unknown.

Material: whole blood. The chain joins TRBV6-1 to TRBJ2-3; the D is unclear. This receptor was obtained from an adult who was a healthcare worker with PCR-confirmed SARS-CoV-2 infection or an uninfected control (not recorded which). This CDR3 reads CASSILDTGLADTQYF. Here the CDR3 DNA reads TGTGCCAGCAGCATCCTCGACACCGGTCTGGCAGATACGCAGTATTTT.